A single sample gave rise to the 4 T cell receptor beta chains below, sequenced in a study of PD-1 blockade in classical Hodgkin lymphoma. Produced via immunoSEQ multiplex PCR; TCRdb's table is partial and in-frame only. This sample has tens of thousands of clones; around nine tenths occur once, and the top ten carry 2.5% to 3.5%. Time point described: cycle 4 day 1 (C4D1), after 5 to 7 weeks of nivolumab. Every one of the patients relapsed after autologous stem cell transplantation (brentuximab vedotin exposure was variable). Material: peripheral blood mononuclear cells (PBMCs), obtained before the fourth cycle of nivolumab. These receptors were collected from a human donor with classical Hodgkin lymphoma.

The rearrangement links TRBV5-4 to TRBJ1-2; D gene ambiguous. V lost 3 bases and J 1 base, leaving 4 bases between the germline ends. Germline CDR1 is SGHNT and CDR2 is YYREEE (reference sequence). This CDR3 region has 12 residues. Here the CDR3 reads CASSSDNYGYTF. In DNA form, the CDR3 reads TGTGCCAGCAGCTCCGATAACTATGGCTACACCTTC.

The V call is TRBV5-5, the J call TRBJ1-2; the match to TRBD1 covers 9 bases. CDR3 size: 17 residues. The J segment lost 3 bases and the V segment lost 5 bases, leaving 14 bases of the junction unmatched. Germline assignment: CDR1 SGHKS and CDR2 YYEKEE (reference sequence). As DNA, the CDR3 is TGTGCCAGCAGTTCGCGAGGACAGGGGTCTTTCTACTATGGCTACACCTTC. This gives the protein CASSSRGQGSFYYGYTF.

This chain uses TRBV30 with TRBJ1-5; no definite D call. This CDR3 region has 14 residues. Germline V lookup: CDR1 GTSNPN, CDR2 SVGIG (reference sequence). Trimming shortened V by 2 bases and J by 0 bases, and 8 bases separated the two germline ends. The CDR3 spells CAWSLSHSNQPQHF. The DNA for the CDR3 is TGTGCCTGGAGTTTATCTCATAGCAATCAGCCCCAGCATTTT.

The rearrangement joins TRBV28 to TRBJ2-5; TRBD2 matches 12 bases. The CDR3 totals 16 residues. Germline V lookup: CDR1 MDHEN, CDR2 SYDVKM. V lost 6 bases to trimming and J lost 0 bases; unmatched junction nucleotides: 5. The CDR3 sequence is CASSPTSGGNQETQYF. CDR3 DNA: TGTGCCAGCAGCCCTACTAGCGGGGGGAACCAAGAGACCCAGTACTTC. Full variable domain (remainder filled in from reference TRBV28 and TRBJ2-5): DVKVTQSSRYLVKRTGEKVFLECVQDMDHENMFWYRQDPGLGLRLIYFSYDVKMKEKGDIPEGYSVSREKKERFSLILESASTNQTSMYLCASSPTSGGNQETQYFGPGTRLLVL.